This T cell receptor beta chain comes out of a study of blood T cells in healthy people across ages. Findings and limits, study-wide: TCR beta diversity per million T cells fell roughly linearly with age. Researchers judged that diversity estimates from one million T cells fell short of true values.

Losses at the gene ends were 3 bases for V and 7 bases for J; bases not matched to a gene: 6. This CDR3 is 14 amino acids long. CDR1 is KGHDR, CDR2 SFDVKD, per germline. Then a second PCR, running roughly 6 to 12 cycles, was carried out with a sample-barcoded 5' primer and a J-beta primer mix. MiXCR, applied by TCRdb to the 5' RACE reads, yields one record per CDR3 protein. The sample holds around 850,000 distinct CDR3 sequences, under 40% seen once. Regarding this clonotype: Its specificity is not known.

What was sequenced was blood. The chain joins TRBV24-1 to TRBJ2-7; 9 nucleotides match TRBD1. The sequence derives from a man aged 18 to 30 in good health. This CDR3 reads CATSDDDRGDEQYF. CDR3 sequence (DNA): TGTGCCACCAGTGATGATGACAGGGGGGATGAGCAGTACTTC.